Sequencing of this TCR beta chain was carried out in a study of control samples from healthy donors and cancer patients. Profiling relied on immunoSEQ multiplex PCR, and the TCRdb table lists in-frame clones only, not all of them. Counted here are about 160,000 clones, over 85% occurring once; the ten biggest clones make up 12%. This clone was seen a handful of times. Material for sequencing was blood. This receptor was taken from a man aged 25 to 40 in good health.

Here the CDR3 DNA reads TGTGCCAGCAACCAACAGGGTCGGACTGAAGCTTTCTTT. Translating it yields CASNQQGRTEAFF. The chain carries TRBV7-9 and TRBJ1-1; weak D call: TRBD1 (6 bases). This CDR3 spans 13 amino acids. The germline V gene encodes CDR1 SEHNR and CDR2 FQNEAQ (reference sequence). Trimming removed 7 bases at V and 5 bases at J, with 14 bases between.